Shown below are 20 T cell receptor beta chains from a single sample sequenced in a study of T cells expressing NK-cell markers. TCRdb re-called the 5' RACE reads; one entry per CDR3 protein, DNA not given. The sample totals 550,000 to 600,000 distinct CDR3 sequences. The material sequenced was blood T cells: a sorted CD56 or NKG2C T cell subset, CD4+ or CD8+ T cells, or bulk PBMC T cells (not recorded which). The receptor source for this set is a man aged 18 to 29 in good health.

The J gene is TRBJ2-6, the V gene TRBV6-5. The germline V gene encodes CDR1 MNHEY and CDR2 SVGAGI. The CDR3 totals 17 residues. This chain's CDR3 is CASSYPGQSSGANVLTF.

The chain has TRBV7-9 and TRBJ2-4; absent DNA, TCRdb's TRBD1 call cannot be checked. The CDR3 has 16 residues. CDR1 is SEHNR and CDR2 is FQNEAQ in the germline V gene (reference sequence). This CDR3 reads CASSPQGATAKNIQYF. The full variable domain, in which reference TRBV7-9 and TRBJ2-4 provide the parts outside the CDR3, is DTGVSQNPRHKITKRGQNVTFRCDPISEHNRLYWYRQTLGQGPEFLTYFQNEAQLEKSRLLSDRFSAERPKGSFSTLEIQRTEQGDSAMYLCASSPQGATAKNIQYFGAGTRLSVL.

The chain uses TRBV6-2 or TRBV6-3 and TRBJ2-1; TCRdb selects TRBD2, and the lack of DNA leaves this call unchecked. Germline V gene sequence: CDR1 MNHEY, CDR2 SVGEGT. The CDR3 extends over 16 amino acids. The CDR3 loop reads CASSSEGTSGNDEQFF.

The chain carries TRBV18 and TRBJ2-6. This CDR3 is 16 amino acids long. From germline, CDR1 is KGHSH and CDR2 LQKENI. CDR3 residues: CASSPPGLSGANVLTF.

CDR3 residues: CASSDPGSGAGNEQFF. This chain connects TRBV6-1 to TRBJ2-1; TCRdb gives TRBD1 as the D gene, but with no DNA this cannot be confirmed. In germline, CDR1 is MNHNS, CDR2 SASEGT. The CDR3 runs 16 residues.

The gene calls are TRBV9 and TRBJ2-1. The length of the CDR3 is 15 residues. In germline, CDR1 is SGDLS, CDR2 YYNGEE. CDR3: CASSVALAPSNEQFF.

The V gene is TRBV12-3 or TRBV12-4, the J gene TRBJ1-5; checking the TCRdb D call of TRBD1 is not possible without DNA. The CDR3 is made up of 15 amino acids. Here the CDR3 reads CASSPGGGPHQPQHF.

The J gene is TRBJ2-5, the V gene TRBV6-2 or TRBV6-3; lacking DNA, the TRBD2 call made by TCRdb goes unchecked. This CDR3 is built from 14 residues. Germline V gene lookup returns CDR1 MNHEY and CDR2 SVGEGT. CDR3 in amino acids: CASSQLAVKETQYF.

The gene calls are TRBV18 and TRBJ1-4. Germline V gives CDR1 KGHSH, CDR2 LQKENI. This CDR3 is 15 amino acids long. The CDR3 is CASSPRDGGNEKLFF.

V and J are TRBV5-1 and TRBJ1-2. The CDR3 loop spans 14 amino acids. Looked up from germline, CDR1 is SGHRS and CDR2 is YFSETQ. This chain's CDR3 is CASSPSGGHYGYTF.

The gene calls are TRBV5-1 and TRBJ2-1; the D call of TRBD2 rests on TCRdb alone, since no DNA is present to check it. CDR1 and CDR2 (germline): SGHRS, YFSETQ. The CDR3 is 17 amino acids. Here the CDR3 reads CASSPRPLAGVSFGQFF.

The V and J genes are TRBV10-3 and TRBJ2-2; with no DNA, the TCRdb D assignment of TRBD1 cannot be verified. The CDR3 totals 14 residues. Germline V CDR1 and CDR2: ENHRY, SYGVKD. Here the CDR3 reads CAIGTGNSAGELFF.

CDR3 in amino acids: CASSSNRRTGGTEAFF. The chain couples TRBV5-1 to TRBJ1-1; TCRdb proposes TRBD1, but this gene call is untestable without DNA. Germline V gene data show CDR1 as SGHRS and CDR2 as YFSETQ. This CDR3 is 16 amino acids long. The complete variable domain, with remaining parts taken from reference TRBV5-1 and TRBJ1-1, reads KAGVTQTPRYLIKTRGQQVTLSCSPISGHRSVSWYQQTPGQGLQFLFEYFSETQRNKGNFPGRFSGRQFSNSRSEMNVSTLELGDSALYLCASSSNRRTGGTEAFFGQGTRLTVV.

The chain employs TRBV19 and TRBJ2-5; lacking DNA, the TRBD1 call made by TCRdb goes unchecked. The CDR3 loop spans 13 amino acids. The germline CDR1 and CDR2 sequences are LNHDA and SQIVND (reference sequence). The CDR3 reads CASSISGLETQYF.

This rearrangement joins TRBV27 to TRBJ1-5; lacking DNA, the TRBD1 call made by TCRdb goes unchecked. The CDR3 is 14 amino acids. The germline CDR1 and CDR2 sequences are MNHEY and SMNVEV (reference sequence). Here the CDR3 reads CASSLQGIYQPQHF.

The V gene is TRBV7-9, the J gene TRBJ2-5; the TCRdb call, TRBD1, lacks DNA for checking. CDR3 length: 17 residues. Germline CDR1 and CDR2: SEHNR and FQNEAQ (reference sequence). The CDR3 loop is CASSLGSQGHYQETQYF.

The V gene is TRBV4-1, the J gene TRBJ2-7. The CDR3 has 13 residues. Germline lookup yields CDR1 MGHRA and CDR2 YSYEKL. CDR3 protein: CASSHFTSYEQYF.

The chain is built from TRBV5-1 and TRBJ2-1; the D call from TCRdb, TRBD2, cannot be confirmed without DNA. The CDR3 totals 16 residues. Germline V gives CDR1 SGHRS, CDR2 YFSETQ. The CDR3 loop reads CASSWGGTSGYNEQFF.

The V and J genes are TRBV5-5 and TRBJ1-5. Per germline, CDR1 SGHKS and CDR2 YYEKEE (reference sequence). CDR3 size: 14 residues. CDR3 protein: CASSSGPNNQPQHF.

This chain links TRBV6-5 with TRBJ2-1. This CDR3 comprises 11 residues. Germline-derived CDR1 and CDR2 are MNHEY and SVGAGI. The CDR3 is CASRYLWEQFF.